This T cell receptor beta chain was captured by sequencing in a study of patients and donors after allogeneic stem cell transplantation. This CDR3 has 17 amino acids. With V trimmed by 3 bases and J by 0 bases, 8 bases remained unmatched. Germline V lookup: CDR1 DFQATT, CDR2 SNEGSKA (reference sequence). This clonotype appeared many times. MiXCR, run by TCRdb on the RT-PCR reads, gives a single entry per CDR3 protein. The sample has about 87,000 distinct CDR3 sequences; 4.5% to 5% are singletons. Sequenced sample: blood, either unsorted or a sorted T cell fraction (not recorded which). This receptor was identified in a human donor who was either an allogeneic HSCT recipient or a stem cell or donor lymphocyte infusion donor (not recorded which). It is not recorded whose cells these are; they may come from a transplant donor. J is TRBJ2-1 and V is TRBV20-1, with 10 positions matching TRBD2. CDR3 protein: CSASRTSGLSSYNEQFF. The CDR3 region has the DNA TGCAGTGCTAGTAGGACTAGCGGTCTCAGCTCCTACAATGAGCAGTTCTTC.